The T cell receptor (beta chain) under discussion was sequenced for a study of blood T cells in healthy people across ages (dated by TCRdb to between 2014 and 2017). In the study overall: In model experiments, template switching captured about one uniquely barcoded TCR beta cDNA molecule for every two T cells. To track age-related changes in TCR beta repertoire diversity, the study relied on deep sequencing normalized with unique cDNA molecular identifiers. The donors were divided into four age groups: young (average approximately 17 years), middle-aged (around 41), aged (roughly 66) and long-lived (roughly 82). For two donors (one aged 18 to 29 and one aged 80 or older), the study analyzed two additional independent replicas of 1 million unique cDNA reads from the same blood draw. Results the study describes overall, beyond this receptor: Observed TCR beta diversity correlated strongly with the percentage of naive T cells measured by flow cytometry. Conclusive comparison of naive and antigen-experienced compartments was prevented by the profiling of bulk unsorted PBMCs. As age increased, observed TCR beta diversity per million T cells dropped in a roughly linear way, and a significant reduction was already evident by age roughly 40. The CMV infection status of donors was not known, potentially confounding age-related changes in expanded clonotypes. Estimates of total diversity from one million sequenced T cells were regarded as lower bounds and underestimates. Compared with the aged group, the long-lived group had more naive CD4+ T cells, fewer expanded clones and increased TCR diversity, suggesting age selection.

Library generation was performed with 5' RACE. Sequencing was carried out with an Illumina HiSeq 2500. The second PCR ran for roughly 7 to 11 cycles and used a J-beta primer mix along with a sample-barcoded 5' primer. Each TCR beta cDNA molecule received a unique molecular identifier from a template-switch 5' adaptor carrying 12 random nucleotides. Each sample yielded at least 2.5 million CDR3-containing paired-end reads. First-strand cDNA was synthesized from all RNA with the Mint cDNA synthesis kit, primed by a TRBC-specific oligonucleotide. Following uracil-DNA glycosylase treatment, all cDNA underwent a first 18-cycle PCR with the universal primers M1SS and BC2_uni_R. Turning to the authors' computational methods: Each sample was normalized by randomly selecting 1 million high-quality reads, each carrying a distinct molecular identifier. Reads with shared molecular identifiers were discarded instead of being binned into consensus sequences. MiTCR, with a Q25 quality threshold and the strictest error-elimination algorithm, was used for CDR3 identification, clonotype clustering and error correction. A nonparametric unseen species model with Euler transformation was used to estimate a lower bound on total TCR beta diversity. TCRdb redid the processing of the public reads, applying fastp at Q25 and MiXCR, and retained in-frame beta chains. When rows share a CDR3 protein, they turn into one entry using the most common DNA and genes. In this record, the V and J calls reflect TCRdb's handling and not the investigators' own analysis. For this sample there are 500,000 to 550,000 distinct CDR3 sequences; around 24% appear just once. The biggest ten clones account for roughly 9% of the sample.

Donors were under 40 systemically healthy Caucasian individuals from Russia aged 6 to 90 years. Each donor gave 9.5 to 10 milliliters of peripheral blood, drawn into EDTA-treated Vacutainer tubes. Ficoll-Paque density-gradient centrifugation was used to isolate PBMCs, with at least 7 million per sample. Trizol reagent was used to extract total RNA from the PBMCs, yielding at least 6 micrograms per sample. The percentages of naive CD45RAhigh/CD27high T cells were determined by flow cytometry on a PBMC aliquot from every donor. V is shortened by 2 bases, J by 1 base, and the region joining them spans 18 bases. Taken from cysteine to phenylalanine, the CDR3 has 16 residues. Kept here is only the CDR3 DNA, which spans 48 bases and is read in frame from base 1. Reading the germline V gene (reference sequence) gives CDR1 DFQATT and CDR2 SNEGSKA. This clonotype was counted between two and nine times. Its recognized antigen is unknown. There are no base qualities to consult, and no much larger clone falls within one base.

These same data were also listed under a study on T cells of mothers and their children. Per that second paper: Donors were nine systemically healthy Caucasian individuals: three mothers and their six children. cDNA synthesis consumed the entire amount of extracted RNA, loaded at 1.5 ug RNA in each 15 ul reaction. Sample barcodes and 2-4 random nucleotides were added via the M1S primer in the second PCR. Over 10 million TCR beta CDR3 reads came from each mother, compared with some 3 million reads from each child. Thymic selection shapes the output of TCR recombination in a similar way in related and unrelated pairs, and inherited differences have a minor effect. Normalized repertoire overlap was always found to be slightly, but never significantly, higher in related mother-child pairs than in unrelated mother-child pairs. Persistent microchimeric T cell clones were not detected, at a sensitivity of around 99 clones per million clonotypes. The study used deep NGS to compare TCR beta repertoires of mothers and children, seeking features distinguishing related mother-child pairs from unrelated individuals. On average, the children were about 12 +/- 4 years old, while the mothers were about 40 +/- 4 years old. After adapters were ligated using NEBNext reagents, the libraries underwent 100+100 nt paired-end sequencing on an Illumina HiSeq 2000. To prevent cross-contamination, the mother and child libraries were prepared one month apart and sequenced in separate runs. Each donor had between roughly 450,000 and 2,100,000 distinct TCR beta clonotypes identified. Naive TCR beta clonotypes were estimated from low-frequency clonotypes matched to each donor's FACS-determined naive share, without sorting.

The chain is encoded by TRBV20-1 joined to TRBJ2-7; TRBD2 is a weak D gene call, 6 bases matching. This sequence was found in a boy between 10 and 17 years old in good health. Source material: blood. The DNA sequence follows: TGCAGTGCTAGATTACGATCTAGCGCCTTATCCTACGAGCAGTACTTC. This translates into CSARLRSSALSYEQYF.